The clone carrying this T cell receptor beta chain was seen repeatedly, ten times or more. The antigen is undetermined. These data are taken from a study of CD8 T cells in ankylosing spondylitis. Whole-study results and caveats: Apparently characteristic of ankylosing spondylitis blood was a TCR beta motif (fewer than ten highly homologous variants). The authors reported significant enrichment of disease-linked clones in matched ankylosing spondylitis synovial fluid.

The CDR3 sequence is 15 residues long. Germline CDR1 and CDR2: MGHRA and YSYEKL. V shed 8 bases, J shed 7 bases, and the junction held 14 bases outside the gene matches. A single record per CDR3 protein comes from TCRdb applying MiXCR to the 5' RACE reads. The sample has 36,000 or so distinct CDR3 sequences; 4.5% to 6% are singletons. The clonotype comes from a male donor with ankylosing spondylitis or in good health (not recorded which). V and J are TRBV4-1 and TRBJ1-2, with TRBD1 matching 9 bases. The sequenced material came from blood, either unsorted or a sorted T cell fraction (not recorded which). DNA of the CDR3: TGCGCCAGCCGATCACCGGGACAGGGAACTATTGGCTACACCTTC. Amino acid sequence: CASRSPGQGTIGYTF.